This TCR beta chain was recorded in a study of T cells after yellow fever vaccination. Study details: The fractions with low cell numbers were processed using SMART-Seq v4 Ultra Low Input. The study's findings and limits: A small proportion of clonotypes was detected in both the CD4 and CD8 compartments. Clones from primary vaccination mostly reappeared after the booster (approximately 96% CD4, under 90% CD8).

Production of TCR cDNA was by 5'RACE template switching, which also added a universal primer site and UMIs. TCRdb re-called the 5' RACE reads through MiXCR, storing one row per CDR3 protein. The profile shows roughly 94,000 distinct CDR3 sequences, roughly 8.2% of them singletons. CDR1 and CDR2 (germline): MNHEY, SVGAGI. This CDR3 has 13 amino acids. V was shortened by 2 bases and J by 6 bases, with 8 bases between the two germline ends. This clonotype was observed many times. Specimen: CD8+ T cells not binding an NS4B(214-222) dextramer, sorted from PBMCs, collected roughly 15 days after the first yellow fever vaccination. This chain connects TRBV6-5 to TRBJ2-1; perhaps D is TRBD1 or TRBD2 (6 bases each). The receptor was derived from a man between 18 and 29 years old who received the YFV17D yellow fever vaccine. CDR3 sequence (DNA): TGTGCCAGCAGTTACAAGGGGGGCAATGAGCAGTTCTTC. This translates into CASSYKGGNEQFF.